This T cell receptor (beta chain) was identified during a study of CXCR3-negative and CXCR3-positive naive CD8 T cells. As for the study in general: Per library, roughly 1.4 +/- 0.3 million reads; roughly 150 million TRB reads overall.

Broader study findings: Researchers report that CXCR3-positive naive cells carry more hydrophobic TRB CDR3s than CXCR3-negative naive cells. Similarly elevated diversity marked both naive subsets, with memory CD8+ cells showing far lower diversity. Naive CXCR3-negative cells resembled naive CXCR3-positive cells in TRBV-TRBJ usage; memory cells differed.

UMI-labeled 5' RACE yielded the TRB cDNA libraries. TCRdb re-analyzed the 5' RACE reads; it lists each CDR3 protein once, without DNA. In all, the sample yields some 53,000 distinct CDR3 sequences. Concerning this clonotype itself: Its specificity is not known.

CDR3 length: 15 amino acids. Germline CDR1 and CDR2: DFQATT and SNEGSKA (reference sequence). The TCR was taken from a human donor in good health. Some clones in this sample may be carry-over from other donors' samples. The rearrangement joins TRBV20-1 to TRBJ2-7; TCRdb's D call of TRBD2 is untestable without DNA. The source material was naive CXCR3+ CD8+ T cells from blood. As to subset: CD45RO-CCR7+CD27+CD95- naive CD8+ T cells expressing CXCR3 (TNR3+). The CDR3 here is CSARDLREDTYEQYF.